This record covers a single TCR beta chain. Its antigen target is currently unknown. No base quality values were provided; no much bigger clone lies one nucleotide off. Libraries were prepared through RT-PCR. Sequencing instrument: Illumina HiSeq 2500. The public reads were reanalyzed by TCRdb: fastp trimming at Q25, MiXCR alignment, in-frame beta chains only. Rows matching on CDR3 protein sequence are summarized as one entry with the most common DNA and genes. In this sample the table shows around 520,000 distinct CDR3 sequences, approximately 24% of which occur a single time. The ten largest clones take up 1.5% to 2% of the sample. These data come from a study of response to subunit inactivated influenza vaccine (dated by TCRdb to 2016 to 2018). Regarding the complete study: Deep quantitative profiling of the T cell receptor repertoire was used in the study to follow responses to a trivalent subunit inactivated influenza vaccine. The paper as a whole reports these results and caveats: It was suggested by the authors that each seasonal influenza vaccination may recruit only a limited number of new T cells.

According to the germline V gene, CDR1 reads SGHRS and CDR2 reads YFSETQ. The CDR3 sequence holds 15 residues, the cysteine and phenylalanine included. CDR3 DNA is the only sequence kept; it has 45 bases, read in frame from the first base. The junction carries 14 bases between V and J, which are trimmed by 0 bases and 8 bases respectively. The sequence came from a man aged 50 or older who received an inactivated influenza vaccine. Donor details come from another sample of the same person, matched by shared clones. The sequence joins TRBV5-1 to TRBJ1-4; TRBD1 is perhaps the D gene, given 6 matching bases. The sample was CD4+ T cells sorted from PBMCs, taken approximately 5 days after vaccination. The CDR3 is CASSLVGGVGEKLFF. The nucleotide sequence reads as follows: TGCGCCAGCAGCTTGGTAGGGGGAGTCGGGGAAAAACTGTTTTTT.